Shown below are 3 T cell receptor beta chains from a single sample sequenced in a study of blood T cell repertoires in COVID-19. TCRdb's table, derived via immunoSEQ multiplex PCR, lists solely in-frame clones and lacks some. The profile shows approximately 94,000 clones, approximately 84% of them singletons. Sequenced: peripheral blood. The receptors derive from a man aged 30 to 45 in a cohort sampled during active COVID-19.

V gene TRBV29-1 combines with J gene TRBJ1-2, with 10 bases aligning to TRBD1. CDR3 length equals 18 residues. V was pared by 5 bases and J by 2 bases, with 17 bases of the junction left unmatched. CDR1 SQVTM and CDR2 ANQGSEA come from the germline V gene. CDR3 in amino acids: CSVPITDRGQEQNYGYTF. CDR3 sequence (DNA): TGCAGCGTTCCGATCACCGACAGGGGGCAGGAGCAGAACTATGGCTACACCTTC.

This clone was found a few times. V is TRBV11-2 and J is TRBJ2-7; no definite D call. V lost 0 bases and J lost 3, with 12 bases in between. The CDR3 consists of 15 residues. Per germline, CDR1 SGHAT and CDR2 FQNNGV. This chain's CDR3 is CASSLDLGDFYEQYF. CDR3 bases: TGTGCCAGCAGCTTAGATCTTGGAGATTTCTACGAGCAGTACTTC.

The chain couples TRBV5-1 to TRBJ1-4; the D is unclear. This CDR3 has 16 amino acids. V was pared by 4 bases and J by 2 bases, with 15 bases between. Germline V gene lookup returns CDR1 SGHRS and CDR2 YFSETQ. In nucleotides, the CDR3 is TGCGCCAGCAGCAATTGGGGAGACATGACTAATGAAAAACTGTTTTTT. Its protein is CASSNWGDMTNEKLFF.